This TCR beta chain was obtained from a study of T cells after yellow fever vaccination. With respect to this clonotype: Its antigen is undetermined.

Study-level results: On re-exposure, the response was weaker but peaked faster, at day 5 versus 15.

One entry per CDR3 protein, called by TCRdb with MiXCR from the 5' RACE reads. Of 200,000 to 300,000 distinct CDR3 sequences listed, 13% were seen once; the top ten hold roughly 0.5%. Germline assignment: CDR1 SGHRS and CDR2 YFSETQ. Trimming stripped 3 bases from V and 2 bases from J, with 11 bases between. There are 14 residues in the CDR3. The material was CD4+ T cells sorted from PBMCs, obtained 45 days after the yellow fever booster vaccination. The chain employs TRBV5-1 and TRBJ2-5, with D tentatively TRBD2 (5 bases). The TCR was taken from a man aged 25-45 years who received the YFV17D yellow fever vaccine. The CDR3 protein is CASSSGLSQETQYF. The CDR3 region has the DNA TGCGCCAGCAGCTCCGGACTGAGTCAAGAGACCCAGTACTTC.